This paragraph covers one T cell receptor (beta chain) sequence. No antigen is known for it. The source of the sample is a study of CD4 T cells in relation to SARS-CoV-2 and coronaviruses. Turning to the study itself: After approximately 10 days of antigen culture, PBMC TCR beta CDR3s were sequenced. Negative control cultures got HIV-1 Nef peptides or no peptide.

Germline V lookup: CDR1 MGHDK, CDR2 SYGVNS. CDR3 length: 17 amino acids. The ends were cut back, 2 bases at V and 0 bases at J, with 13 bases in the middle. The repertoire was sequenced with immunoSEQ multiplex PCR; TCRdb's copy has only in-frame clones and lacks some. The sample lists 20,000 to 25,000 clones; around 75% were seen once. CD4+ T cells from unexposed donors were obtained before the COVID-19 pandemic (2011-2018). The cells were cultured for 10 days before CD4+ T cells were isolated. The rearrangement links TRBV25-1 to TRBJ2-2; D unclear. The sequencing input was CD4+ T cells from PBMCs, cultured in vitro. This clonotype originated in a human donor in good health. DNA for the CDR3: TGTGCCAGCAGTGAAGGAAAACGGTTCGCGAACACCGGGGAGCTGTTTTTT. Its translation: CASSEGKRFANTGELFF.